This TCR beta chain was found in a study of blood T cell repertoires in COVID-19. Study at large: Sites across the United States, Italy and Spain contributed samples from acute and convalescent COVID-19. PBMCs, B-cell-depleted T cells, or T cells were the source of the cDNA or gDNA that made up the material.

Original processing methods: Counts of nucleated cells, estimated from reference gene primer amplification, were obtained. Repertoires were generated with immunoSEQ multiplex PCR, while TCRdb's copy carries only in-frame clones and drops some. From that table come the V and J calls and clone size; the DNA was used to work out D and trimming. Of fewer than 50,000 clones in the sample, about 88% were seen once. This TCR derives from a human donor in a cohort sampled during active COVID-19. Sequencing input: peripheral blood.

The DNA for the CDR3 is TGTGCCAGCTCCGGGGGGGTCGACACTGAAGCTTTCTTT. Translation gives CASSGGVDTEAFF. This chain uses TRBV18 with TRBJ1-1, with D maybe TRBD1 (5 bases). V lost 6 bases and J 3 bases, leaving 11 bases between the germline ends. Per germline, CDR1 KGHSH and CDR2 LQKENI. The CDR3 totals 13 residues.